The table lists the clone carrying this T cell receptor beta chain with many counts. This entry belongs to a study of T cells in Graves' hyperthyroidism and ophthalmopathy. Patients counted as stable if ophthalmopathy did not develop within 18 months. These patients, aged 18 to 65, had recently diagnosed hyperthyroidism lasting under 2 months. RNA transcripts yielded amplified TCR beta CDR3 regions. The TCR CDR3 first-round RT-PCR relied on the HTBI primer set. From the multiplex PCR reads, TCRdb called clonotypes with MiXCR, one entry per CDR3 protein. The sample has a few hundred thousand distinct CDR3 sequences, 14% seen once. Germline V gene sequence: CDR1 MNHEY, CDR2 SMNVEV (reference sequence). J gave up 0 bases and V 8 bases, and 13 bases lay outside the gene matches. This CDR3 is built from 17 residues.

This sequence was found in a woman between 18 and 29 years old with Graves' hyperthyroidism. The chain combines TRBV27 with TRBJ1-1; 9 positions match TRBD1. The sequenced material came from blood. The CDR3 protein is CASLPSGTGYMNTEAFF. DNA of the CDR3: TGTGCCAGCCTCCCCTCCGGGACAGGGTACATGAACACTGAAGCTTTCTTT.